This T cell receptor (beta chain) derives from a study of cytomegalovirus exposure and HLA in healthy donors. Study-level information: One earlier analysis, a look at around 180 million T cells, found some 100 million unique TCR beta sequences.

V trimming: 4 bases; J trimming: 2 bases; junction bases outside the gene matches: 4. Germline lookup yields CDR1 MNHNS and CDR2 SASEGT. The CDR3 is 14 residues long. Study findings and constraints: A later analysis linked 15,000 to 20,000 TCR beta sequences to HLA alleles at 0.05 false discovery rate. Data from an earlier analysis indicated that most TCR beta V segments were productive either about 87% or about 30% of the time. It was about 180 TCR beta chains that were listed as cytomegalovirus-associated.

PCR was performed using 60 Vbeta and 13 Jbeta primers. Assay: immunoSEQ multiplex PCR; the TCRdb copy retains only in-frame clones and omits some. The sample yields approximately 180,000 clones, approximately 80% seen once. Of note for this clone: The antigen is undetermined.

The rearrangement joins TRBV6-1 to TRBJ1-2; 7 bases map to TRBD1. Sequenced input: PBMCs. The source of this sequence is a young woman in good health and CMV-seronegative. DNA for the CDR3: TGTGCCAGCAGTGCCGAGACAGGGAACTATGGCTACACCTTC. The encoded protein is CASSAETGNYGYTF.